The present entry profiles one TCR beta chain with its context. The sample holds other DNA sequences that translate to the same CDR3. This entry belongs to a study of blood T cell repertoires in COVID-19. About the study: Material from acute and convalescent COVID-19 was sourced from the United States, Italy and Spain.

The CDR3 contains 14 residues. Germline values: CDR1 MDHEN, CDR2 SYDVKM. V gave up 3 bases and J gave up 4 bases; unmatched junction bases: 3. In the original processing: Reference gene primer amplification gave estimated nucleated cell counts. The protocol was immunoSEQ multiplex PCR, while the TCRdb copy is restricted to in-frame clones and leaves out a portion. That table gives V, J and clone size, and the DNA gave D and trimming. The sample contains roughly 280,000 clones, around 90% of which appear only once. Individuals drawn from around 25 US areas were roughly 18 to 95 years old. Participants reported their clinical history, and cohort assignment relied on those reports.

The receptor was derived from a woman aged 25 to 45 with acute COVID-19. This rearrangement joins TRBV28 to TRBJ2-7; 10 bases are a match to TRBD1. Sequencing was carried out using PBMCs or T cells enriched from blood (not recorded which). The CDR3 reads CASSLTGGSYEQYF. The CDR3 nucleotides are TGTGCCAGCAGTTTGACAGGGGGCTCTTACGAGCAGTACTTC.